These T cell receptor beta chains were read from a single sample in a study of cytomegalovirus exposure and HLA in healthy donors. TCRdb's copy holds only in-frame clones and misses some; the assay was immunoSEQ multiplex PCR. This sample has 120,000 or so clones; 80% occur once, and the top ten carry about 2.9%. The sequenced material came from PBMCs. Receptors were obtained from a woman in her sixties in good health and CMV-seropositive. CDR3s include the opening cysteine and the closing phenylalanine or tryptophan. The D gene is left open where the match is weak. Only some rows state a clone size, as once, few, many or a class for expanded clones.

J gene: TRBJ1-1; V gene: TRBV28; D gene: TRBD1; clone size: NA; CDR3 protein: CASSSWTGTQAFF; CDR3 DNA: TGTGCCAGCAGTTCATGGACAGGGACTCAAGCTTTCTTT
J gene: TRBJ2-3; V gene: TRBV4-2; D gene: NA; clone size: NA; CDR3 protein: CASSQDKGDTQYF; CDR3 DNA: TGTGCCAGCAGCCAAGATAAGGGGGATACGCAGTATTTT
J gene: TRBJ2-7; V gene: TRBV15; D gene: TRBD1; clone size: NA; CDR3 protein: CATSISGGMYEQYF; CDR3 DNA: TGTGCCACCAGCATTTCAGGGGGTATGTACGAGCAGTACTTC
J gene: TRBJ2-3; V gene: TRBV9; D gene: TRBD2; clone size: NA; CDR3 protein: CASSVGLAGASTDTQYF; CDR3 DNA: TGTGCCAGCAGCGTAGGCCTAGCGGGGGCTAGCACAGATACGCAGTATTTT
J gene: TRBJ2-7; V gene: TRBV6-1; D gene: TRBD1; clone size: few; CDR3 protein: CASTRGIYEQYF; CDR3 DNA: TGTGCCAGCACCAGGGGGATCTACGAGCAGTACTTC
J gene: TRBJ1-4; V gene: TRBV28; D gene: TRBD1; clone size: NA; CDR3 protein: CASSLSGTGNEKLFF; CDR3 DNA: TGTGCCAGCAGTCTATCGGGGACAGGGAATGAAAAACTGTTTTTT
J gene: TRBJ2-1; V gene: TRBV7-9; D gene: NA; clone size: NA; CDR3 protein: CASSPIGGLADNEQFF; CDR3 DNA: TGTGCCAGCAGCCCCATAGGGGGGCTAGCGGACAATGAGCAGTTCTTC
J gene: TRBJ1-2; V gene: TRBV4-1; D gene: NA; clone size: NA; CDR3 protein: CASSQGGSYGYTF; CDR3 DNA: TGCGCCAGCAGCCAAGGGGGCTCCTATGGCTACACCTTC
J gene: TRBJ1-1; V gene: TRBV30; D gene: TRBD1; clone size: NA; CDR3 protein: CAWSRQGAEAFF; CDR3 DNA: TGTGCCTGGAGTAGACAGGGGGCTGAAGCTTTCTTT
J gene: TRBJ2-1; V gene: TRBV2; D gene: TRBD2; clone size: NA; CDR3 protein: CASSVERGRELNNEQFF; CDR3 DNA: TGTGCCAGCAGTGTAGAAAGAGGGCGGGAGCTGAACAATGAGCAGTTCTTC
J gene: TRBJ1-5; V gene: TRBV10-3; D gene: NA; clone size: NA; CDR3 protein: CAISESWAGNQPQHF; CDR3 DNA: TGTGCCATCAGTGAGTCGTGGGCAGGGAATCAGCCCCAGCATTTT
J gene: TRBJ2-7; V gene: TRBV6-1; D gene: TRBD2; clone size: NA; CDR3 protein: CAISLGAGGYEQYF; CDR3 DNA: TGTGCCATCTCCCTCGGGGCGGGGGGCTACGAGCAGTACTTC
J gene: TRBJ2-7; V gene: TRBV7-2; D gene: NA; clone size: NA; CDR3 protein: CASSLTTSYEQYF; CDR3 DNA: TGTGCCAGCAGCTTAACTACCTCCTACGAGCAGTACTTC
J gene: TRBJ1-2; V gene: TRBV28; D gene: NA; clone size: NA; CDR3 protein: CASSFSGSGYTF; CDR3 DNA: TGTGCCAGCAGTTTTTCCGGTAGCGGCTACACCTTC
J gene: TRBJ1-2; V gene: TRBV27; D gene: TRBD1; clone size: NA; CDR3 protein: CASSPTPGQGSSSNYGYTF; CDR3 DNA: TGTGCCAGCAGTCCGACCCCAGGACAGGGAAGCTCTTCTAACTATGGCTACACCTTC
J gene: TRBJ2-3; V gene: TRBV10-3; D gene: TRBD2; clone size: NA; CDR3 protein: CAIYLRGRTSGSASTDTQYF; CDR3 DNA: TGTGCCATCTATCTAAGGGGCCGGACTAGCGGGAGCGCTAGCACAGATACGCAGTATTTT
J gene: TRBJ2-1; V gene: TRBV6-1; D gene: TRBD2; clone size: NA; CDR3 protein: CASSEGLAGGYNEQFF; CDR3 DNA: TGTGCCAGCAGTGAAGGACTAGCGGGAGGGTACAATGAGCAGTTCTTC
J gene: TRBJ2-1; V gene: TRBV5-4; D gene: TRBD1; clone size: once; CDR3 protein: CASSPTGDRYNEQFF; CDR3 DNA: TGTGCCAGCAGCCCAACAGGGGACAGGTACAATGAGCAGTTCTTC
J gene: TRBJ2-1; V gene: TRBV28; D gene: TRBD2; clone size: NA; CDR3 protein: CAISLAGLAGHNEQFF; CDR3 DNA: TGTGCCATCTCACTAGCGGGACTAGCTGGGCACAATGAGCAGTTCTTC
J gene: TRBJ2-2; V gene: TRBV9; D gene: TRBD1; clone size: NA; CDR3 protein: CASGEQGDLGELFF; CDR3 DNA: TGTGCCAGCGGAGAACAGGGGGATCTCGGGGAGCTGTTTTTT
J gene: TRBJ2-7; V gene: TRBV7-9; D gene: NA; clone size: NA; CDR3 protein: CASSLVVGRLEQYF; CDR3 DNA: TGTGCCAGCAGCTTAGTTGTAGGGAGGCTCGAGCAGTACTTC
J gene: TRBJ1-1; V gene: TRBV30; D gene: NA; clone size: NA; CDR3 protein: CAWSVPGKYTEAFF; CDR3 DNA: TGTGCCTGGAGTGTCCCGGGAAAGTACACTGAAGCTTTCTTT
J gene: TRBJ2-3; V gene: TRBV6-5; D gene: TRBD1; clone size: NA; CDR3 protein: CGTGRDTQYF; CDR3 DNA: TGTGGGACAGGAAGAGATACGCAGTATTTT
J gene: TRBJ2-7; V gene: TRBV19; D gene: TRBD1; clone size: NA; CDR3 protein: CASGNRLLQGGDRYEQYF; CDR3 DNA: TGTGCCAGTGGAAATCGACTCCTTCAAGGGGGCGACAGGTACGAGCAGTACTTC
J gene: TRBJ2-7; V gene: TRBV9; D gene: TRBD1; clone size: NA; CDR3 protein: CASSAQTGSGYEQYF; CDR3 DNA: TGTGCCAGCAGCGCCCAGACAGGGTCAGGCTACGAGCAGTACTTC
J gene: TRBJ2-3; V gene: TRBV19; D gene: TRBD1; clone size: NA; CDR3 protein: CASSSRQGGSTDTQYF; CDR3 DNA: TGTGCCAGTAGTTCTCGACAGGGGGGGAGCACAGATACGCAGTATTTT
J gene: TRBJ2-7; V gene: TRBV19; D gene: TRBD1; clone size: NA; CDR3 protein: CASRPGGLGYEQYF; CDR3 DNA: TGTGCCAGTCGCCCAGGGGGTCTTGGGTACGAGCAGTACTTC
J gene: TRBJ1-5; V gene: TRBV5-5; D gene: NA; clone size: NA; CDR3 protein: CASSLTGVLPQHF; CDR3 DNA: TGTGCCAGCAGCTTGACGGGGGTGCTGCCCCAGCATTTT
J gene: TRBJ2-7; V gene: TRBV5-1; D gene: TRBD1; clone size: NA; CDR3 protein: CASRRGGLETYEQYF; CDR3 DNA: TGCGCCAGCAGACGAGGGGGCCTCGAAACCTACGAGCAGTACTTC
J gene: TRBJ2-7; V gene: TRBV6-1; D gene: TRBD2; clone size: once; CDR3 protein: CATTSGSGEQYF; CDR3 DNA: TGTGCCACCACTAGCGGGAGTGGCGAGCAGTACTTC
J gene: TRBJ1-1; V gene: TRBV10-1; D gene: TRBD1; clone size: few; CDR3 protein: CASSPGQGYLYTEAFF; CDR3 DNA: TGCGCCAGCAGTCCGGGACAGGGGTATCTGTACACTGAAGCTTTCTTT
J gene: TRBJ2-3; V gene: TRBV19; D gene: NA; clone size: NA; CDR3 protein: CASKGGYSTDTQYF; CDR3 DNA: TGTGCCAGTAAGGGGGGGTATAGCACAGATACGCAGTATTTT
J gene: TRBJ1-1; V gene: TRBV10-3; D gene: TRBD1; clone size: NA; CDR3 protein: CAISEGTGGYTEAFF; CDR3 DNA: TGTGCCATCAGTGAGGGGACAGGGGGCTACACTGAAGCTTTCTTT
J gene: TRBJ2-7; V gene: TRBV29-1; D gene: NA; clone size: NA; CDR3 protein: CSAGSSYEQYF; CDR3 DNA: TGCAGCGCAGGGTCCTCTTACGAGCAGTACTTC
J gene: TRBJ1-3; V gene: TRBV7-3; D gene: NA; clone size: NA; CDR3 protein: CASSRAGSGNTIYF; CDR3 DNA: TGTGCCAGCAGCCGCGCGGGGTCTGGAAACACCATATATTTT
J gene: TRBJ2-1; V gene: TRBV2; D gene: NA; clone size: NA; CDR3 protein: CASMKSTYNEQFF; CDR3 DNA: TGTGCCAGCATGAAGAGTACTTACAATGAGCAGTTCTTC
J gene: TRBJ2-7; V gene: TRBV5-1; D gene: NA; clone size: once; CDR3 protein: CASSWGTPGDEQYF; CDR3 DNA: TGCGCCAGCAGCTGGGGGACACCTGGCGACGAGCAGTACTTC
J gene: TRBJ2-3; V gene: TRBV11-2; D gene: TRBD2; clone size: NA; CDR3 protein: CASSLRTSGTDSTDTQYF; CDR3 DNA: TGTGCCAGCAGCTTGCGGACTAGCGGGACTGACAGCACAGATACGCAGTATTTT
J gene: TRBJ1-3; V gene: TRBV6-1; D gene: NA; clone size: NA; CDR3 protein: CASSTRIRRGNTIYF; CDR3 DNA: TGTGCCAGCAGTACCCGAATCAGGAGAGGGAACACCATATATTTT
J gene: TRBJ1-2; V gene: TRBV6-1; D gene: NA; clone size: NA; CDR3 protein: CASSELVTETYGYTF; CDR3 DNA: TGTGCCAGCAGTGAACTTGTGACAGAGACATATGGCTACACCTTC
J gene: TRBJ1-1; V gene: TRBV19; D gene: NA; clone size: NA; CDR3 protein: CASRSLEGSINTEAFF; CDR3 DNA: TGTGCCAGTAGGTCCTTGGAGGGGTCGATCAACACTGAAGCTTTCTTT
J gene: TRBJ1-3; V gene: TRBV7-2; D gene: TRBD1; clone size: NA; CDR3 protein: CASSPQGTGNTIYF; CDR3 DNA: TGTGCCAGCAGCCCACAGGGGACTGGAAACACCATATATTTT